This T cell receptor (beta chain) was documented in a study of T cell repertoires in cytomegalovirus infection. Overall study context: As its CMV epitopes, the study selected recently identified HLA-C-restricted and well-studied HLA-B-restricted targets. Based on public TCR beta signatures, there were indications of CMV infection and of a matching HLA type.

Concerning this clonotype itself: Its antigen is unidentified.

Study-wide findings and caveats: Of the TCR beta families, the public ones yielded a cumulative frequency that identified carriers of CMV plus the relevant HLA. The response measured ex vivo was dominated by TCR beta clonotypes (HLA-C-restricted and CMV-specific).

TCRdb reanalysed the reads using MiXCR and keeps one entry per CDR3 protein. The sample shows some 900,000 distinct CDR3 sequences, approximately 29% of them seen only once. The origin of this receptor is a human donor in good health (CMV status not recorded). Some clones in this sample may be carry-over from other donors' samples. The sample consisted of cultured CD8+ T cells from PBMCs, taken from culture after CMV antigen stimulation.

In nucleotides, the CDR3 is TGTGCCAGCAGTCCTCTGGACACCCCGTACCAAGAGACCCAGTACTTC. Protein sequence: CASSPLDTPYQETQYF. V usage is TRBV6-6 and J usage is TRBJ2-5, with a possible D match to TRBD1 (5 bases). Trimming stripped 5 bases from V and 0 bases from J, with 16 bases between. Per the germline V gene, CDR1 is MNHNY and CDR2 is SVGAGI (reference sequence). The CDR3 length is 16 residues.